The T cell receptor (beta chain) under discussion was sequenced for a study of cytomegalovirus exposure and HLA in healthy donors. This PCR relied on a set of 60 Vbeta primers and 13 Jbeta primers. Data came from immunoSEQ multiplex PCR; TCRdb stores just in-frame clones and leaves some out. The sample holds about 98,000 clones, about four fifths seen once. From germline, CDR1 is SGHRS and CDR2 YFSETQ. Trimming removed 0 bases at V and 2 bases at J, with 10 bases between. This CDR3 spans 15 amino acids. Study-wide findings and caveats: Both high specificity and high sensitivity reportedly marked the classifier's diagnosis of cytomegalovirus status. Earlier analysis yielded a pattern in which most TCR beta V segments were productive about 87% or about 30% of the time. Common viral pathogens were later found to be apparently linked to several of the most significant clusters. Immune exposure information available was restricted to CMV serostatus.

A word on this clone: The antigen remains unidentified.

What was sequenced was PBMCs. The source is a man aged 18 to 29 in good health and CMV-seropositive. V and J are TRBV5-1 and TRBJ2-3; D is uncertain. Written as DNA, the CDR3 is TGCGCCAGCAGCTTGGACGCAAGCTCCACAGATACGCAGTATTTT. Amino acids: CASSLDASSTDTQYF. The full variable domain, with the rest looked up from reference TRBV5-1 and TRBJ2-3, is KAGVTQTPRYLIKTRGQQVTLSCSPISGHRSVSWYQQTPGQGLQFLFEYFSETQRNKGNFPGRFSGRQFSNSRSEMNVSTLELGDSALYLCASSLDASSTDTQYFGPGTRLTVL.